This T cell receptor beta chain appears in the sequencing data of a study of blood T cell repertoires in COVID-19. The overall study: Some COVID-19 samples were acute and others convalescent; all came from the United States, Italy and Spain.

Germline V lookup: CDR1 SGHTA, CDR2 FQGNSA. CDR3 length: 16 amino acids. V was pared by 4 bases and J by 6 bases, with 6 bases of the junction left unmatched. Sequencing used immunoSEQ multiplex PCR; TCRdb keeps in-frame clones, though not all of them. Altogether fewer than 200,000 clones are present, 80% to 90% being singletons, with the ten largest covering more than 7.5%. Material: peripheral blood. The source of this sequence is a man aged 50 to 59 with active or convalescent COVID-19. The chain joins TRBV7-2 to TRBJ2-4; TRBD2 matches 13 bases. The DNA of the CDR3 is TGTGCCAGCAGCTATGGACTAGCGGGAGAGTTAAACATTCAGTACTTC. This gives the protein CASSYGLAGELNIQYF.